This T cell receptor (beta chain) originates from a study of shared clonotypes between healthy human individuals. The study, taken as a whole, reports: Sampling was confined to blood; repertoires within tissues likely differ.

On this clone itself: Its target is not known.

TCRdb's copy holds only in-frame clones and misses some; the assay was immunoSEQ multiplex PCR. The sample holds 1,500,000 or so clones, roughly 97% seen once. J lost 3 bases, V lost 0 bases, and 5 bases had no gene match. CDR1 is SGHNT, CDR2 YYREEE, per germline (reference sequence). CDR3 length: 15 amino acids. Healthy adults negative for HIV, lacking recent acute infections or vaccinations, served as donors. This sequence originates from a man under 40 in good health. The sequencing sample was made of naive CD4+ T cells sorted from blood. Subset of the sample: CD45RA+ positively selected. The chain carries TRBV5-4 and TRBJ2-7, with 8 bases aligning to TRBD1. The CDR3 is CASSLGAGGNYEQYF. The DNA of the CDR3 is TGTGCCAGCAGCTTGGGGGCAGGGGGCAACTACGAGCAGTACTTC.